The T cell receptor beta chain under discussion was sequenced for a study of cytomegalovirus exposure and HLA in healthy donors. Overall study context: T cells numbering about 179 million yielded 95 million to 140 million unique TCR beta sequences in an earlier analysis.

The germline V gene has CDR1 MNHNS and CDR2 SASEGT. Deletions cut 7 bases from V and 4 bases from J, with 16 bases between. The CDR3 contains 14 residues. A single count supports this clone. Its antigen is currently unknown. With 60 Vbeta and 13 Jbeta primers, the PCR was carried out. This table comes from immunoSEQ multiplex PCR, and its TCRdb copy is limited to in-frame clones, with some not included. This table has under 200,000 clones, roughly 73% appearing once. The study's findings and limits: For cytomegalovirus status, the classifier reportedly gave diagnoses with high specificity and sensitivity. Several of the most significant clusters appeared linked to common viral pathogens, based on a later analysis. A later analysis found TCR association rates differed by HLA locus, highest for DRB1 and lowest for HLA-C.

Input material: PBMCs. This clonotype was obtained from a woman aged 25-40 years in good health and CMV-seronegative. The genes are TRBV6-1 and TRBJ1-1; D is uncertain. Written as DNA, the CDR3 is TGTGCCAGCATGGCCGGGGTGTCATTCACTGAAGCTTTCTTT. Amino acids: CASMAGVSFTEAFF.